The sequence of this TCR beta chain was determined in a study of T cell responses to AZD1222 COVID-19 vaccine. Study overall: Second-dose schedules of about 4 or about 12 weeks were combined. Broader study findings: The study found Spike-specific TCR breadth and depth rose after two AZD1222 doses.

Notes on this clone: Its antigen remains unknown.

V gave up 7 bases and J gave up 8 bases, with 20 bases separating them. The CDR3 is made up of 14 amino acids. Germline V gives CDR1 MDHEN, CDR2 SYDVKM. Assay: immunoSEQ multiplex PCR; the TCRdb copy retains only in-frame clones and omits some. The sample has about 130,000 clones, 88% seen once. The TCR was taken from an adult in good health. This sample comprised peripheral blood, obtained on day 0 of AZD1222 vaccination. The chain carries TRBV28 and TRBJ1-2, with a possible D match to TRBD1 (5 bases). CDR3 DNA: TGTGCCAGCACCCCACCCCGGGGGTTGGGGGGCTACACCTTC. Its translation is CASTPPRGLGGYTF.